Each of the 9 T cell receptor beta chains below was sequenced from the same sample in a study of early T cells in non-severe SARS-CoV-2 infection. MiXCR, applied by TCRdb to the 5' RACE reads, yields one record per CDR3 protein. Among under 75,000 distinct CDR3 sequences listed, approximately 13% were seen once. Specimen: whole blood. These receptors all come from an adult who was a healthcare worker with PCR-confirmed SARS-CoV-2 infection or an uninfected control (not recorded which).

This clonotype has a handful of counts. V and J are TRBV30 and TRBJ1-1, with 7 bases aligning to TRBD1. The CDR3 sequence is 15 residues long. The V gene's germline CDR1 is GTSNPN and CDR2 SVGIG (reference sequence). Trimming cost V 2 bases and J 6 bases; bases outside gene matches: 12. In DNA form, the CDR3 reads TGTGCCTGGAGTCCACAGGGGACCTTAGGGGCTGAAGCTTTCTTT. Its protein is CAWSPQGTLGAEAFF. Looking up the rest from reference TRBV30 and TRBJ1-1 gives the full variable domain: SQTIHQWPATLVQPVGSPLSLECTVEGTSNPNLYWYRQAAGRGLQLLFYSVGIGQISSEVPQNLSASRPQDRQFILSSKKLLLSDSGFYLCAWSPQGTLGAEAFFGQGTRLTVV.

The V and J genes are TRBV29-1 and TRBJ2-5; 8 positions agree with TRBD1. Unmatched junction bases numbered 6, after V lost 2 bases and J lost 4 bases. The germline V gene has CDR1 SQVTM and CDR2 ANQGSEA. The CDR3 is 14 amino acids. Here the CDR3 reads CSVEPGTGGETQYF. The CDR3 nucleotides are TGCAGCGTTGAACCTGGGACAGGAGGAGAGACCCAGTACTTC. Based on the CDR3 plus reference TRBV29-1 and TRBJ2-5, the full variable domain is SAVISQKPSRDICQRGTSLTIQCQVDSQVTMMFWYRQQPGQSLTLIATANQGSEATYESGFVIDKFPISRPNLTFSTLTVSNMSPEDSSIYLCSVEPGTGGETQYFGPGTRLLVL.

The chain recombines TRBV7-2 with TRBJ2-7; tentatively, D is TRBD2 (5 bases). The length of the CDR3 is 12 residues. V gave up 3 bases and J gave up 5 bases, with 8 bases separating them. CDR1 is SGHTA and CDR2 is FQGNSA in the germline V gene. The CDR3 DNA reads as TGTGCCAGCAGCTTTCCGGGGAACGAGCAGTACTTC. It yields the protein CASSFPGNEQYF.

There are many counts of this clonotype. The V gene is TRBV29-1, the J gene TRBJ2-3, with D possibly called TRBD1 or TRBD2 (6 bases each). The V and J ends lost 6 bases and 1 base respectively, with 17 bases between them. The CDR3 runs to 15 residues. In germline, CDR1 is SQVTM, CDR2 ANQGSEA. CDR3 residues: CSVLKRGPGTDTQYF. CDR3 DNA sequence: TGCAGCGTCTTAAAACGGGGGCCAGGCACAGATACGCAGTATTTT.

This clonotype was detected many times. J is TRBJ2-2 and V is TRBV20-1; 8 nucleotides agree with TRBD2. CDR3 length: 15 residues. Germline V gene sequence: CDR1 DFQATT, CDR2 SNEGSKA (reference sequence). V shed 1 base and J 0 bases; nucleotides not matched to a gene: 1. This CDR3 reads CSARVAGPNTGELFF. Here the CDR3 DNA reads TGCAGTGCTAGAGTAGCGGGACCGAACACCGGGGAGCTGTTTTTT.

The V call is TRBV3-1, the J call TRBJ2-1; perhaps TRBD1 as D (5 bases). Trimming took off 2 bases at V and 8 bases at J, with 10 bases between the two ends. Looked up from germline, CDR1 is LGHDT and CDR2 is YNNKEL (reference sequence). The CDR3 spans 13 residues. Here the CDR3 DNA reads TGTGCCAGCAGCCAACCAGGGCTTGATGAGCAGTTCTTC. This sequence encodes CASSQPGLDEQFF.

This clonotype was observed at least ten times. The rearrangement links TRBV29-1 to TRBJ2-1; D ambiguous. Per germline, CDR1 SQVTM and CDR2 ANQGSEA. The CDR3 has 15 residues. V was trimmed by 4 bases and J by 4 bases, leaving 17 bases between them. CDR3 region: CSVGVGSATYNEQFF. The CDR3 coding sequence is TGCAGCGTTGGGGTGGGGTCGGCAACTTACAATGAGCAGTTCTTC.

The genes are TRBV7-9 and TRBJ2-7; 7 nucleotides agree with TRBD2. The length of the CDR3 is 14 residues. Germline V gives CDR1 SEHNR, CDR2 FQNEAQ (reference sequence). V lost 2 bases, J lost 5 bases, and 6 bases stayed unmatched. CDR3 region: CASSLQLSGNEQYF. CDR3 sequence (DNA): TGTGCCAGCAGCTTACAGCTGAGCGGGAACGAGCAGTACTTC.

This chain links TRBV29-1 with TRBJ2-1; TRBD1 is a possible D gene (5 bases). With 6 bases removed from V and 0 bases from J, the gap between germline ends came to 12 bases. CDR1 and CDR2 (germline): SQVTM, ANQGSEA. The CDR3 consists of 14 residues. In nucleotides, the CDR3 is TGCAGCGTCCCCAGGGCCAGCTCCTACAATGAGCAGTTCTTC. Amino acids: CSVPRASSYNEQFF.